This T cell receptor beta chain originates from a study of blood T cell repertoires in COVID-19. Data came from immunoSEQ multiplex PCR; TCRdb stores just in-frame clones and leaves some out. The sample yields fewer than 250,000 clones, about nine tenths seen once. Germline lookup yields CDR1 SGHTS and CDR2 YDEGEE. V lost 4 bases, J lost 4 bases, and 5 bases stayed unmatched. The CDR3 totals 14 residues. The chain uses TRBV5-8 and TRBJ1-1; TRBD1 agrees at 9 bases. The receptor was isolated from a woman between 55 and 75 years old with acute or convalescent COVID-19. Sequencing was carried out using peripheral blood. The CDR3 nucleotides are TGTGCCAGCAGCCGTTACAGGGGGCGCACTGAAGCTTTCTTT. Translation gives CASSRYRGRTEAFF.